This T cell receptor (beta chain) emerged from a study of blood T cell repertoires in COVID-19. The data were produced by immunoSEQ multiplex PCR, yet TCRdb's version contains in-frame clones alone and is incomplete. This sample has under 250,000 clones, with around three quarters found just once. CDR3 length: 15 amino acids. The V and J ends lost 2 bases and 4 bases respectively, with 17 bases between them. Germline-derived CDR1 and CDR2 are GTSNPN and SVGIG (reference sequence). The clonotype originates from a woman in her 70s with acute or convalescent COVID-19. The J gene is TRBJ2-5, the V gene TRBV30, with a possible D match to TRBD2 (7 bases). Sequences were obtained from peripheral blood. The CDR3 DNA reads TGTGCCTGGAGTCCGGGGAGGGGGGGTTTAGAGACCCAGTACTTC. It translates to CAWSPGRGGLETQYF. The full variable domain, rest sourced from reference TRBV30 and TRBJ2-5, is SQTIHQWPATLVQPVGSPLSLECTVEGTSNPNLYWYRQAAGRGLQLLFYSVGIGQISSEVPQNLSASRPQDRQFILSSKKLLLSDSGFYLCAWSPGRGGLETQYFGPGTRLLVL.